Presented here are 31 T cell receptor beta chains from one specimen sequenced in a study of graft-versus-host responses after intestinal transplantation. These TCRs' antigens remain unknown. Here immunoSEQ multiplex PCR was the method, and the copy in TCRdb shows in-frame clones only, minus some. The sample lists some 100,000 clones; about 90% were seen once. Sample: unstimulated CD4+ T cells sorted from spleen or lymph node cells, taken before transplant. Receptors originate from a human donor who was the organ donor for an intestinal transplant.

This chain joins TRBV18 and TRBJ1-1, with no clear D. Germline V CDR1 and CDR2: KGHSH, LQKENI. Trimming removed 1 base from V and 7 bases from J, with 7 bases in between. The CDR3 sequence is 12 residues long. The CDR3 protein is CASSPQRVEAFF. CDR3 sequence (DNA): TGTGCCAGCTCACCACAGCGGGTTGAAGCTTTCTTT.

A few counts support this clone. This chain joins TRBV11-2 and TRBJ1-4; 9 positions match TRBD1. The junction had 6 bases not matched to a gene; V was cut back by 5 bases and J by 8 bases. The CDR3 length is 14 residues. Germline values: CDR1 SGHAT, CDR2 FQNNGV. CDR3 sequence reads: CASSMGQGGEKLFF. The CDR3 nucleotides are TGTGCCAGCAGCATGGGACAGGGAGGAGAAAAACTGTTTTTT.

The CDR3 region has the DNA TGTGCCAGCAGTGGACTACGGGCCGCCTACAATGAGCAGTTCTTC. This translates into CASSGLRAAYNEQFF. The chain employs TRBV25-1 and TRBJ2-1; weak D call: TRBD2 (5 bases). Trimming took 4 bases from V and 2 from J, leaving 12 bases between them. This CDR3 region has 15 residues. The germline CDR1 and CDR2 sequences are MGHDK and SYGVNS.

The chain carries TRBV5-1 and TRBJ2-7; weak D call: TRBD1 (6 bases). Between the trimmed V and J ends, which lost 4 bases and 6 bases, there was a span of 17 bases. Germline CDR1 reads SGHRS; CDR2 reads YFSETQ. This CDR3 spans 14 amino acids. This chain's CDR3 is CASSTGTTRREQYF. CDR3 DNA: TGCGCCAGCAGCACAGGGACGACTCGACGCGAGCAGTACTTC. Variable domain in full (rest from reference TRBV5-1 and TRBJ2-7): KAGVTQTPRYLIKTRGQQVTLSCSPISGHRSVSWYQQTPGQGLQFLFEYFSETQRNKGNFPGRFSGRQFSNSRSEMNVSTLELGDSALYLCASSTGTTRREQYFGPGTRLTVT.

The chain joins TRBV19 to TRBJ2-6; D may match TRBD1 or TRBD2 (5 bases each). Germline values: CDR1 LNHDA, CDR2 SQIVND (reference sequence). Trimming left V 3 bases short and J 0 bases short, with 12 bases between. There are 17 residues in the CDR3. The CDR3 reads CASSMGPGPSGANVLTF. CDR3 bases: TGTGCCAGTAGTATGGGCCCGGGACCCTCTGGGGCCAACGTCCTGACTTTC.

V and J are TRBV5-6 and TRBJ1-2; TRBD1 might be the D (6 bases). This CDR3 spans 13 amino acids. Germline loops: CDR1 SGHDT, CDR2 YYEEEE. V shed 0 bases and J shed 8 bases, with 11 bases lying between them. CDR3 in amino acids: CASSLVMDRGYTF. The CDR3 DNA sequence: TGTGCCAGCAGCTTGGTCATGGACAGAGGCTACACCTTC.

The chain joins TRBV5-1 to TRBJ2-1, with 7 bases identical to TRBD1. Germline assignment: CDR1 SGHRS and CDR2 YFSETQ. J gave up 8 bases and V 4 bases, and 9 bases lay outside the gene matches. The CDR3 consists of 14 residues. The CDR3 loop is CASSPRQGWHEQFF. In DNA form, the CDR3 reads TGCGCCAGCAGCCCCCGACAGGGATGGCATGAGCAGTTCTTC.

The V gene is TRBV4-2, the J gene TRBJ2-2; D is possibly TRBD1 (6 bases). Germline loops: CDR1 LGHNA, CDR2 YNFKEQ. Trimming took 0 bases from V and 5 from J, leaving 10 bases between them. This CDR3 comprises 15 residues. CDR3 in DNA: TGTGCCAGCAGCCAAGAGTTGGGGGCAACCGGGGAGCTGTTTTTT. This encodes CASSQELGATGELFF.

The CDR3 bases are TGTGCCAGCAGCCAGTTCACCCCTTCCTCGGAGACCCAGTACTTC. Amino acid sequence: CASSQFTPSSETQYF. V usage is TRBV14 and J usage is TRBJ2-5, with no clear D. CDR3 size: 15 residues. In germline, CDR1 is SGHDN, CDR2 FVKESK. The V end lost 3 bases, the J end lost 5 bases, and 16 bases lay between the germline ends. The full variable domain, its missing parts supplied by reference TRBV14 and TRBJ2-5, is EAGVTQFPSHSVIEKGQTVTLRCDPISGHDNLYWYRRVMGKEIKFLLHFVKESKQDESGMPNNRFLAERTGGTYSTLKVQPAELEDSGVYFCASSQFTPSSETQYFGPGTRLLVL.

The rearrangement links TRBV11-2 to TRBJ2-5; 7 nucleotides align to TRBD2. Per germline, CDR1 SGHAT and CDR2 FQNNGV. With V trimmed by 4 bases and J by 5 bases, 10 bases remained unmatched. The CDR3 contains 15 residues. The CDR3 coding sequence is TGTGCCAGCAGCTCCACGGGGGGTTTCGGTGAGACCCAGTACTTC. This translates into CASSSTGGFGETQYF. Full variable domain (missing parts from reference TRBV11-2 and TRBJ2-5): EAGVAQSPRYKIIEKRQSVAFWCNPISGHATLYWYQQILGQGPKLLIQFQNNGVVDDSQLPKDRFSAERLKGVDSTLKIQPAKLEDSAVYLCASSSTGGFGETQYFGPGTRLLVL.

V and J are TRBV6-6 and TRBJ1-1; 8 bases match TRBD1. Germline lookup yields CDR1 MNHNY and CDR2 SVGAGI (reference sequence). This CDR3 contains 15 residues. V shed 0 bases and J 10 bases; nucleotides not matched to a gene: 10. The CDR3 DNA sequence: TGTGCCAGCAGTTACTCTCAAGCGACAGGGGCAGGAGCTTTCTTT. This translates into CASSYSQATGAGAFF.

The V call is TRBV10-3, the J call TRBJ1-2, with D perhaps TRBD1 (5 bases). V dropped 8 bases and J dropped 4 bases, with 20 bases sitting between them. Germline CDR1 and CDR2: ENHRY and SYGVKD. The CDR3 loop spans 15 amino acids. The CDR3 DNA sequence: TGTGCCATCGGGGTGGGTTCGCGACAGTTCTATGGCTACACCTTC. Its protein is CAIGVGSRQFYGYTF.

This clone occurred once. The DNA is left out, because the CDR3 cannot be placed on it with certainty; the CDR3 is given as TCRdb lists it. The rearrangement uses TRBV30 and TRBJ2-7; the table's D call, TRBD2, has no DNA check behind it. The CDR3 length equals 13 residues, ends included. Looked up from germline, CDR1 is GTSNPN and CDR2 is SVGIG (reference sequence). The CDR3 loop is CAWAGGATGRTDF.

The chain is built from TRBV7-9 and TRBJ1-3; D gene ambiguous. CDR1 and CDR2 (germline): SEHNR, FQNEAQ (reference sequence). The V end was cut by 2 bases, the J end by 4 bases, with 12 bases between. The CDR3 is 15 residues long. The CDR3 DNA sequence: TGTGCCAGCAGCTTAAATGAGGCAGAAGGAAACACCATATATTTT. Protein sequence: CASSLNEAEGNTIYF.

The rearrangement uses TRBV19 and TRBJ2-7; D is unclear. The CDR3 loop spans 11 amino acids. V lost 5 bases and J lost 5, with 7 bases in between. Germline CDR1 LNHDA, CDR2 SQIVND (reference sequence). CDR3 region: CASSHTDEQYF. The DNA of the CDR3 is TGTGCCAGTAGTCATACGGACGAGCAGTACTTC.

This clone is a singleton in its sample. The J gene is TRBJ2-5, the V gene TRBV30, with D perhaps given as TRBD1 or TRBD2 (5 bases each). Trimming left V 5 bases short and J 5 bases short, with 18 bases between. Per germline, CDR1 GTSNPN and CDR2 SVGIG (reference sequence). The CDR3 covers 14 residues. CDR3 sequence (DNA): TGTGCCTGGGCCCGGGACCCAGGGCGGGAGACCCAGTACTTC. Translated: CAWARDPGRETQYF.

The J gene is TRBJ2-2, the V gene TRBV7-3; D gene ambiguous. The length of the CDR3 is 14 residues. Germline V gene data show CDR1 as SGHTA and CDR2 as FQGTGA. V shed 1 base and J shed 6 bases, with 9 bases lying between them. As DNA, the CDR3 is TGTGCCAGCAGCTTAAACCCCCCCGCCGGGGAGCTGTTTTTT. Translation: CASSLNPPAGELFF.

The genes are TRBV19 and TRBJ1-2; D may be TRBD1 (6 bases). This CDR3 spans 13 amino acids. Germline CDR1 and CDR2: LNHDA and SQIVND (reference sequence). Between the trimmed V and J ends, which lost 3 bases and 8 bases, there was a span of 13 bases. The CDR3: CASSINPGDGYTF. In DNA, the CDR3 is TGTGCCAGTAGTATTAACCCAGGGGACGGCTACACCTTC.

The chain recombines TRBV2 with TRBJ1-4; TRBD1 matches at 7 bases. With 8 bases clipped from V and 0 bases from J, the junction kept 21 bases outside the gene matches. The CDR3 length is 20 residues. Germline assignment: CDR1 SNHLY and CDR2 FYNNEI. CDR3 nucleotides: TGTGCCAGCTTAATAGACCAGACAGGGCCGAGTGCTGCAACTAATGAAAAACTGTTTTTT. This encodes CASLIDQTGPSAATNEKLFF. The full variable domain, rest sourced from reference TRBV2 and TRBJ1-4, is EPEVTQTPSHQVTQMGQEVILRCVPISNHLYFYWYRQILGQKVEFLVSFYNNEISEKSEIFDDQFSVERPDGSNFTLKIRSTKLEDSAMYFCASLIDQTGPSAATNEKLFFGSGTQLSVL.

The chain carries TRBV9 and TRBJ2-6; weak D call: TRBD1 (6 bases). V gave up 1 base and J gave up 4 bases, with 15 bases separating them. Germline values: CDR1 SGDLS, CDR2 YYNGEE. The CDR3 is made up of 17 amino acids. DNA of the CDR3: TGTGCCAGCAGCGTACTCGTAGGGGGAGCGGGGGCCAACGTCCTGACTTTC. Its translation: CASSVLVGGAGANVLTF. The full variable domain, rest sourced from reference TRBV9 and TRBJ2-6, is DSGVTQTPKHLITATGQRVTLRCSPRSGDLSVYWYQQSLDQGLQFLIQYYNGEERAKGNILERFSAQQFPDLHSELNLSSLELGDSALYFCASSVLVGGAGANVLTFGAGSRLTVL.

V and J are TRBV5-1 and TRBJ1-4; no definite D call. V lost 0 bases and J 9 bases, leaving 9 bases between the germline ends. This CDR3 is 13 amino acids long. In germline, CDR1 is SGHRS, CDR2 YFSETQ. The chain's CDR3 is CASSLDIGQKLFF. CDR3 in DNA: TGCGCCAGCAGCTTGGATATAGGGCAAAAACTGTTTTTT.

Notes on this clone: This CDR3 is also generated by other DNA sequences in the sample. This chain uses TRBV11-2 with TRBJ2-2; 8 bases are a match to TRBD1. The CDR3 has 15 amino acids. Trimming removed 1 base from V and 5 bases from J; junction bases left unmatched: 3. Germline V gives CDR1 SGHAT, CDR2 FQNNGV. The CDR3 here is CASSLARGRTGELFF. The CDR3 DNA is TGTGCCAGCAGCTTAGCCAGGGGGCGAACCGGGGAGCTGTTTTTT.

The chain uses TRBV30 and TRBJ2-7; a weak D match, TRBD1 (7 bases). CDR3 length equals 16 residues. CDR1 and CDR2 (germline): GTSNPN, SVGIG (reference sequence). The V gene lost 3 bases and the J gene lost 3 bases, with 21 bases spanning the gap. CDR3 residues: CAWSPGGTGMIYEQYF. DNA of the CDR3: TGTGCCTGGAGCCCAGGGGGGACTGGGATGATCTACGAGCAGTACTTC.

The DNA of the CDR3 is TGTGCCAGCAGTTACTCGAAGACAGGGGACGAGCAGTACTTC. Translating gives CASSYSKTGDEQYF. The chain employs TRBV6-5 and TRBJ2-7, with 8 bases aligning to TRBD1. Germline CDR1 is MNHEY and CDR2 is SVGAGI. The J segment lost 5 bases and the V segment lost 0 bases, leaving 3 bases of the junction unmatched. CDR3 size: 14 residues.

V gene TRBV21-1 combines with J gene TRBJ2-1; the D call in the table, TRBD1, was not verified against the DNA. TRBV21-1 is flagged as a pseudogene. The CDR3 totals 19 residues. The CDR3 sequence is CARPQLFASATGEYNEQFF. Written as DNA, the CDR3 is TGTGCCAGACCGCAATTATTTGCCTCTGCGACAGGAGAGTACAATGAGCAGTTCTTC.

This clone was seen once. The chain links TRBV6-1 to TRBJ1-5; D uncertain. Germline CDR1 and CDR2: MNHNS and SASEGT. The CDR3 runs 17 residues. Between the trimmed V and J ends, which lost 0 bases and 1 base, there was a span of 13 bases. Here the CDR3 reads CASSEATTVWSNQPQHF. The CDR3 nucleotides are TGTGCCAGCAGTGAAGCGACCACAGTATGGAGCAATCAGCCCCAGCATTTT.

The V and J genes are TRBV18 and TRBJ2-3; D remains unclear. Trimming stripped 5 bases from V and 1 base from J, with 10 bases between. This CDR3 is 14 amino acids long. Germline values: CDR1 KGHSH, CDR2 LQKENI. CDR3 bases: TGTGCCAGCTCAAGCGTAAGCGGCACAGATACGCAGTATTTT. Translated: CASSSVSGTDTQYF. The whole variable domain, filled in from reference TRBV18 and TRBJ2-3, reads NAGVMQNPRHLVRRRGQEARLRCSPMKGHSHVYWYRQLPEEGLKFMVYLQKENIIDESGMPKERFSAEFPKEGPSILRIQQVVRGDSAAYFCASSSVSGTDTQYFGPGTRLTVL.

The V and J genes are TRBV7-3 and TRBJ2-3; 8 bases line up with TRBD2. V shed 0 bases, J shed 1 base, and the junction held 6 bases outside the gene matches. Germline lookup yields CDR1 SGHTA and CDR2 FQGTGA. The CDR3 is 17 amino acids. The CDR3 reads CASSLTSPGGGTDTQYF. Here the CDR3 DNA reads TGTGCCAGCAGCTTAACTTCCCCGGGGGGGGGCACAGATACGCAGTATTTT.

The chain links TRBV5-6 to TRBJ2-3; D remains unclear. Germline V lookup: CDR1 SGHDT, CDR2 YYEEEE. Between the trimmed V and J ends, which lost 0 bases and 0 bases, there was a span of 11 bases. This CDR3 comprises 16 residues. The CDR3 coding sequence is TGTGCCAGCAGCTTGGCCCCGGCCACCAGCACAGATACGCAGTATTTT. Its protein is CASSLAPATSTDTQYF.

V is TRBV11-2 and J is TRBJ1-2; D is perhaps TRBD1 (6 bases). Germline assignment: CDR1 SGHAT and CDR2 FQNNGV. This CDR3 region has 15 residues. With 0 bases removed from V and 7 bases from J, the gap between germline ends came to 15 bases. For the CDR3, the DNA is TGTGCCAGCAGCTTAGATGTGGGGGGCTGGGGTGGCTACACCTTC. Its translation is CASSLDVGGWGGYTF.

This clone was seen a single time. J is TRBJ1-2 and V is TRBV28; D is uncertain. Between the trimmed V and J ends, which lost 5 bases and 0 bases, there was a span of 13 bases. CDR3 length: 15 residues. Germline CDR1 MDHEN, CDR2 SYDVKM. The CDR3 region has the DNA TGTGCCAGCAGTCCCGCCATGATCGCTAACTATGGCTACACCTTC. Encoded protein: CASSPAMIANYGYTF.